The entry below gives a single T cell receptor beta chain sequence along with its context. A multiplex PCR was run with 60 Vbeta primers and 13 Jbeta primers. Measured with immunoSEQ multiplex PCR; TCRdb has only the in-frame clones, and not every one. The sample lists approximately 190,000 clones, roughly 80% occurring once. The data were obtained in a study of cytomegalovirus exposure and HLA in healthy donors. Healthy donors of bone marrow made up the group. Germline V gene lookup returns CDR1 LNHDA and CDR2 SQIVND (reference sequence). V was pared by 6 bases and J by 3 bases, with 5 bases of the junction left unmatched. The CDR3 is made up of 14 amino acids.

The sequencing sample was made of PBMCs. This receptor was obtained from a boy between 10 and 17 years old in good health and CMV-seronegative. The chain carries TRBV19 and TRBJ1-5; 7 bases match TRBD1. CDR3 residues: CASRGQRLNQPQHF. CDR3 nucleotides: TGTGCCAGTAGGGGACAGAGACTCAATCAGCCCCAGCATTTT.